The 27 T cell receptor beta chains in this list originate from one sample, sequenced in a study of T cell changes during pregnancy in multiple sclerosis. Only in-frame clones appear in the TCRdb table, and some are missing; sequencing was by immunoSEQ multiplex PCR. The sample has 60,000 to 75,000 clones; approximately 92% are singletons. The source was peripheral blood, collected in the second trimester of pregnancy. The receptor set was obtained from a female donor with multiple sclerosis, enrolled in a pregnancy study.

The chain is built from TRBV19 and TRBJ1-2; unclear D gene. This CDR3 is 11 amino acids long. V lost 6 bases and J 4 bases, leaving 6 bases between the germline ends. In germline, CDR1 is LNHDA, CDR2 SQIVND (reference sequence). This chain's CDR3 is CASSLGYGYTF. The CDR3 DNA follows: TGTGCCAGTAGCCTAGGCTATGGCTACACCTTC.

The chain recombines TRBV4-1 with TRBJ2-5; 8 bases fit TRBD2. The CDR3 spans 14 residues. Unmatched junction bases numbered 6, after V lost 6 bases and J lost 3 bases. Germline loops: CDR1 MGHRA, CDR2 YSYEKL. In nucleotides, the CDR3 is TGCGCCAGCAGAGGTGGGACTAGAAAAGAGACCCAGTACTTC. This translates into CASRGGTRKETQYF.

The rearrangement joins TRBV4-2 to TRBJ2-3; 10 bases match TRBD2. J lost 4 bases, V lost 2 bases, and 6 bases had no gene match. Germline V lookup: CDR1 LGHNA, CDR2 YNFKEQ. The CDR3 spans 16 residues. CDR3 DNA: TGTGCCAGCAGCCAATCTCTAGCGGGGGAGGCAGATACGCAGTATTTT. Its protein product is CASSQSLAGEADTQYF.

The CDR3, as DNA: TGTGCCACCAGCAGAGATCGGGGTCCTGGAAACACCATATATTTT. It codes for CATSRDRGPGNTIYF. This chain uses TRBV15 with TRBJ1-3; no firm D call. This CDR3 is 15 amino acids long. The germline V and J ends were trimmed by 0 bases and 2 bases, with 8 bases remaining between them. Germline V gene sequence: CDR1 LNHNV, CDR2 YYDKDF (reference sequence).

The rearrangement joins TRBV4-3 to TRBJ2-1; TRBD2 aligns across 9 bases. Losses at the gene ends were 1 base for V and 8 bases for J; bases not matched to a gene: 9. The CDR3 contains 16 residues. Germline lookup yields CDR1 LGHNA and CDR2 YSLEER. CDR3 loop: CASSQGHSGGVDEQFF. The DNA of the CDR3 is TGCGCCAGCAGCCAAGGCCATAGCGGGGGAGTCGATGAGCAGTTCTTC.

The gene calls are TRBV2 and TRBJ2-1; 7 nucleotides align to TRBD2. CDR3 length equals 15 residues. The trim removed 6 bases at V and 8 bases at J, leaving 13 bases unmatched. CDR1 and CDR2 from the germline V gene are SNHLY and FYNNEI. In DNA form, the CDR3 reads TGTGCCAGCAGGTATACCGGGACTATGGTGTATGAGCAGTTCTTC. Protein: CASRYTGTMVYEQFF. Looking up the rest from reference TRBV2 and TRBJ2-1 gives the full variable domain: EPEVTQTPSHQVTQMGQEVILRCVPISNHLYFYWYRQILGQKVEFLVSFYNNEISEKSEIFDDQFSVERPDGSNFTLKIRSTKLEDSAMYFCASRYTGTMVYEQFFGPGTRLTVL.

There are a few counts of this clone. CDR3 loop: CASSESGTGLGYTF. The DNA for the CDR3 is TGTGCCAGCAGTGAGTCCGGGACAGGGTTAGGCTACACCTTC. The V call is TRBV6-1, the J call TRBJ1-2; 9 bases are a match to TRBD1. The CDR3 contains 14 residues. Trimming removed 3 bases from V and 8 bases from J; junction bases left unmatched: 7. CDR1 MNHNS and CDR2 SASEGT come from the germline V gene.

The V call is TRBV9, the J call TRBJ2-1; the match to TRBD2 covers 13 bases. The CDR3 length is 16 residues. CDR1 is SGDLS, CDR2 YYNGEE, per germline. Trimming took 3 bases from V and 5 from J; bases not matched to a gene: 5. The CDR3 region is CASSAPLAGGNNEQFF. The CDR3 coding sequence is TGTGCCAGCAGCGCTCCACTAGCGGGAGGGAACAATGAGCAGTTCTTC.

The chain joins TRBV25-1 to TRBJ1-2; unclear D gene. V was cut by 4 bases and J by 6 bases, with 12 bases left in between. The CDR3 has 13 amino acids. Germline lookup yields CDR1 MGHDK and CDR2 SYGVNS. The CDR3 loop is CASSGVGVHGYTF. CDR3 bases: TGTGCCAGCAGTGGGGTCGGGGTTCATGGCTACACCTTC.

This rearrangement joins TRBV2 to TRBJ2-1, with 7 bases lining up with TRBD1. The V gene's germline CDR1 is SNHLY and CDR2 FYNNEI. This CDR3 has 14 amino acids. The V and J ends lost 4 bases and 5 bases, in that order; junction bases with no gene match: 5. CDR3 sequence reads: CASSAYRGDNEQFF. CDR3 bases: TGTGCCAGCAGTGCCTACAGGGGCGACAATGAGCAGTTCTTC. Variable domain in full (rest from reference TRBV2 and TRBJ2-1): EPEVTQTPSHQVTQMGQEVILRCVPISNHLYFYWYRQILGQKVEFLVSFYNNEISEKSEIFDDQFSVERPDGSNFTLKIRSTKLEDSAMYFCASSAYRGDNEQFFGPGTRLTVL.

The chain recombines TRBV18 with TRBJ1-2; D may be TRBD1 (5 bases). Per the germline V gene, CDR1 is KGHSH and CDR2 is LQKENI. The CDR3 runs to 16 residues. V was clipped by 2 bases and J by 5 bases, with 18 bases between them. CDR3 protein: CASSPRAGTLGYGYTF. The CDR3 coding sequence is TGTGCCAGCTCACCAAGGGCGGGGACTTTAGGGTATGGCTACACCTTC.

The chain joins TRBV5-6 to TRBJ1-2, with 7 bases that match TRBD1. The CDR3 has 15 residues. Germline V gene lookup returns CDR1 SGHDT and CDR2 YYEEEE. Trimming cost V 3 bases and J 7 bases; bases outside gene matches: 12. CDR3 residues: CASSSSGGRRSGYTF. The CDR3 coding sequence is TGTGCCAGCAGCTCTTCAGGGGGTCGTCGTTCTGGCTACACCTTC.

V usage is TRBV5-5 and J usage is TRBJ1-1, with 7 bases aligning to TRBD1. Germline trimming cut 0 bases from V and 0 bases from J; bases unmatched to any gene: 5. The length of the CDR3 is 16 residues. Germline V lookup: CDR1 SGHKS, CDR2 YYEKEE (reference sequence). The CDR3 spells CASSLGAGGVNTEAFF. The CDR3 DNA reads as TGTGCCAGCAGCTTGGGGGCAGGGGGAGTGAACACTGAAGCTTTCTTT.

This chain joins TRBV7-6 and TRBJ2-7; 10 bases align to TRBD1. V lost 3 bases to trimming and J lost 3 bases; unmatched junction nucleotides: 20. Germline V gene lookup returns CDR1 SGHVS and CDR2 FNYEAQ. The CDR3 runs to 20 residues. This CDR3 is CASSFRMALTGGEIGYEQYF. In DNA form, the CDR3 reads TGTGCCAGCAGCTTTAGAATGGCGTTGACAGGGGGCGAAATTGGCTACGAGCAGTACTTC.

The chain combines TRBV23-1 with TRBJ1-5, with D unclear. TRBV23-1 belongs to the ORF category, with a function that is uncertain. Trimming took off 7 bases at V and 2 bases at J, with 15 bases between the two ends. The CDR3 runs 15 residues. This chain's CDR3 is CASTPGGLGNQPQHF. The CDR3 DNA is TGCGCCAGCACTCCCGGAGGGCTCGGCAATCAGCCCCAGCATTTT.

The genes are TRBV28 and TRBJ2-3, with D unclear. Germline V lookup: CDR1 MDHEN, CDR2 SYDVKM. This CDR3 is 11 amino acids long. The ends were cut back, 5 bases at V and 5 bases at J, with 5 bases in the middle. The CDR3 sequence: CASSDRDTQYF. CDR3 bases: TGTGCCAGCAGTGATAGAGATACGCAGTATTTT.

This clone appeared a single time. J is TRBJ1-5 and V is TRBV19, with D tentatively TRBD1 (5 bases). In germline, CDR1 is LNHDA, CDR2 SQIVND (reference sequence). V gave up 8 bases and J gave up 4 bases, with 6 bases separating them. The CDR3 has 11 residues. CDR3 DNA: TGTGCCAGTGGGGCGAATCAGCCCCAGCATTTT. It is translated as CASGANQPQHF.

This clone was seen more than once but under ten times. This sequence joins TRBV18 and TRBJ2-7; no definite D call. The V end lost 6 bases, the J end lost 4 bases, and 13 bases lay between the germline ends. This CDR3 has 13 residues. The V gene's germline CDR1 is KGHSH and CDR2 LQKENI. The chain's CDR3 is CASSPNPLYEQYF. CDR3 sequence (DNA): TGTGCCAGCTCCCCTAATCCCCTTTACGAGCAGTACTTC.

The V and J genes are TRBV2 and TRBJ1-1; D is unresolved. The germline V gene has CDR1 SNHLY and CDR2 FYNNEI. CDR3 size: 13 residues. The ends were cut back, 6 bases at V and 4 bases at J, with 12 bases in the middle. CDR3: CASSLEGTTEAFF. The CDR3 nucleotides are TGTGCCAGCAGCTTAGAGGGTACCACTGAAGCTTTCTTT.

The gene calls are TRBV7-9 and TRBJ1-6; the match to TRBD1 covers 7 bases. Germline values: CDR1 SEHNR, CDR2 FQNEAQ (reference sequence). The ends lost 5 bases at V and 9 bases at J; junction bases unmatched: 7. There are 14 residues in the CDR3. Here the CDR3 DNA reads TGTGCCAGCAGCCTTACAGGGGTAGGTTCACCCCTCCACTTT. Its protein is CASSLTGVGSPLHF.

The V and J genes are TRBV19 and TRBJ2-7; weak D call: TRBD1 (6 bases). V was clipped by 3 bases and J by 5 bases, with 14 bases between them. The CDR3 has 14 amino acids. Per germline, CDR1 LNHDA and CDR2 SQIVND (reference sequence). The CDR3 spells CASSIARTANEQYF. The CDR3 DNA reads TGTGCCAGTAGTATCGCCCGGACAGCCAACGAGCAGTACTTC.

The gene calls are TRBV6-5 and TRBJ1-1; D gene ambiguous. From germline, CDR1 is MNHEY and CDR2 SVGAGI. V lost 3 bases and J lost 7, with 9 bases in between. CDR3 length: 12 residues. The CDR3: CASSYPTGEAFF. The CDR3 DNA reads as TGTGCCAGCAGTTATCCGACGGGTGAAGCTTTCTTT.

The chain is built from TRBV4-3 and TRBJ2-1, with 15 bases matching TRBD2. CDR1 is LGHNA, CDR2 YSLEER, per germline. After removal of 5 bases from V and 15 bases from J, the junction contained 14 bases not matched to a gene. The CDR3 loop spans 16 amino acids. The CDR3 nucleotides are TGCGCCAGCAGCTCCGGGACTAGCGGGGGGTTGGCCGGACGGTTCTTC. Its translation: CASSSGTSGGLAGRFF.

The chain recombines TRBV7-2 with TRBJ2-7; 8 positions agree with TRBD1. Germline V lookup: CDR1 SGHTA, CDR2 FQGNSA. With 4 bases clipped from V and 1 base from J, the junction kept 3 bases outside the gene matches. CDR3 length: 14 amino acids. Written as DNA, the CDR3 is TGTGCCAGCAGCTCCAGACAGGGGTCCTACGAGCAGTACTTC. Amino acids: CASSSRQGSYEQYF. Full variable domain (outside the CDR3, taken from reference TRBV7-2 and TRBJ2-7): GAGVSQSPSNKVTEKGKDVELRCDPISGHTALYWYRQSLGQGLEFLIYFQGNSAPDKSGLPSDRFSAERTGGSVSTLTIQRTQQEDSAVYLCASSSRQGSYEQYFGPGTRLTVT.

The rearrangement links TRBV4-3 to TRBJ1-5; D call uncertain. The ends were cut back, 0 bases at V and 6 bases at J, with 6 bases in the middle. Germline V gene lookup returns CDR1 LGHNA and CDR2 YSLEER. This CDR3 is built from 13 residues. This CDR3 reads CASSQETGQPQHF. In DNA, the CDR3 is TGCGCCAGCAGCCAAGAAACGGGTCAGCCCCAGCATTTT.

The J gene is TRBJ1-1, the V gene TRBV19; TRBD1 is a possible D gene (6 bases). The CDR3 covers 13 residues. CDR1 is LNHDA, CDR2 SQIVND, per germline (reference sequence). V gave up 4 bases and J gave up 4 bases, with 10 bases separating them. The CDR3 DNA is TGTGCCAGTAGTAGGGAAGGGGGCACTGAAGCTTTCTTT. Protein sequence: CASSREGGTEAFF. Using reference TRBV19 and TRBJ1-1 for the parts outside the CDR3, the full variable domain is DGGITQSPKYLFRKEGQNVTLSCEQNLNHDAMYWYRQDPGQGLRLIYYSQIVNDFQKGDIAEGYSVSREKKESFPLTVTSAQKNPTAFYLCASSREGGTEAFFGQGTRLTVV.

J is TRBJ2-1 and V is TRBV2, with D possibly being TRBD2 (5 bases). The CDR3 length is 14 residues. The germline gives CDR1 SNHLY, CDR2 FYNNEI. Trimming removed 7 bases from V and 8 bases from J, with 18 bases in between. The CDR3 spells CASKGSWASHEQFF. As DNA, the CDR3 is TGTGCCAGCAAAGGGAGTTGGGCTTCCCATGAGCAGTTCTTC.